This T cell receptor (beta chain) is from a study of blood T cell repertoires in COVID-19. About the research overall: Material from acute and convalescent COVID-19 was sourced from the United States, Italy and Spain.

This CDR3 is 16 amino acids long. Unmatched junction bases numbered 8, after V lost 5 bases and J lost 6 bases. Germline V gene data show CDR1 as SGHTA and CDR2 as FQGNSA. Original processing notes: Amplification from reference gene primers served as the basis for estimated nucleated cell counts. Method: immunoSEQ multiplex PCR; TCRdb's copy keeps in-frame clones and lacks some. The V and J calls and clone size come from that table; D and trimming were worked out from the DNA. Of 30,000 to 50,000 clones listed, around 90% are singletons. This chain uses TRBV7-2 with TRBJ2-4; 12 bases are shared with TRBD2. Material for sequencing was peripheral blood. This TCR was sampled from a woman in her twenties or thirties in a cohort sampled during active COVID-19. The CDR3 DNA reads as TGTGCCAGCAGCCTACTAGCGGGAGGAGGGAGAAACATTCAGTACTTC. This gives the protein CASSLLAGGGRNIQYF.